This TCR beta chain stems from a study of shared clonotypes between healthy human individuals. For the study at large: Each donor's CD4 naive and CD4 memory cells filled three plates apiece, CD8 naive two, and CD8 memory one. Study-wide results and limits: What rarefaction showed was incomplete sorted-subset sequencing despite large depth. Shared clonotypes across all four donors exceeded non-shared ones in generation probability.

For sorted subsets, 150 to 200 ng DNA per replicate equaled 30,000 or so T cell genomes. Assay used: immunoSEQ multiplex PCR; TCRdb lists only in-frame clones, some missing. The table shows 2 million to 2.5 million clones, with more than 90% occurring only once. With respect to this clone: The antigen is undetermined.

The sequenced material came from naive CD4+ T cells sorted from blood. The subset was: CD45RA+ positively selected. This receptor was taken from a man in his late teens or twenties in good health.

CDR3 protein: CASRRTGLRDYGYTF. The CDR3 DNA sequence: TGTGCCAGCAGACGGACTGGACTGCGTGACTATGGCTACACCTTC. This chain links TRBV7-9 with TRBJ1-2; D ambiguous. Per the germline V gene, CDR1 is SEHNR and CDR2 is FQNEAQ (reference sequence). CDR3 length equals 15 residues. With 6 bases removed from V and 3 bases from J, the gap between germline ends came to 17 bases.